This T cell receptor beta chain was identified during a study of human T cells and chemical hapten exposure. Study as a whole: Diphenylcyclopropenone was administered weekly to the scalp of patients throughout the approximately 24-week study.

TCRdb recomputed calls from the RACE reads with MiXCR, one row per CDR3 protein. The data hold a few hundred thousand distinct CDR3 sequences, with around 5.5% observed a single time. V trimming: 1 base; J trimming: 4 bases; junction bases outside the gene matches: 3. Per germline, CDR1 SGHDT and CDR2 YYEEEE. This CDR3 comprises 14 residues. Time point of the sample: pre-sensitization, week 0. Treatment given: therapeutic diphenylcyclopropenone sensitization with weekly scalp DPC. The receptor's source is a woman aged 18-35 years with alopecia areata. Some clones in this sample may be carry-over from other donors' samples. The rearrangement uses TRBV5-6 and TRBJ2-5, with TRBD1 matching over 8 bases. The sequenced sample was whole blood, obtained in connection with sensitization to the hapten diphenylcyclopropenone (DPC). The CDR3 DNA sequence: TGTGCCAGCAGCTTGCCGCAGGGGGCAGAGACCCAGTACTTC. This codes for CASSLPQGAETQYF.